What follows are 29 T cell receptor beta chains derived from one specimen sequenced in a study of blood T cells in healthy people across ages. Using a J-beta primer mix together with a sample-barcoded 5' primer, a second PCR was run for about 6 to 12 cycles. TCRdb re-derived calls from the 5' RACE reads in MiXCR, one entry per CDR3 protein. This table holds about 1.6 million distinct CDR3 sequences, about 35% found once. Specimen: blood. Receptors were obtained from a woman aged 25 to 39 in good health.

CDR3 nucleotides: TGCGCCAGCAGCCAGGGGACCTCAGGGGGCTACGAGCAGTACTTC. It codes for CASSQGTSGGYEQYF. V usage is TRBV4-1 and J usage is TRBJ2-7; TRBD1 matches 7 bases. This CDR3 region has 15 residues. The germline CDR1 and CDR2 sequences are MGHRA and YSYEKL. V was pared by 3 bases and J by 3 bases, with 8 bases of the junction left unmatched.

This clonotype was seen a few times. The chain combines TRBV7-9 with TRBJ2-5, with a tentative D call TRBD1 (7 bases). The germline V and J ends were trimmed by 5 bases and 5 bases, with 18 bases remaining between them. CDR3 length: 15 residues. Germline V lookup: CDR1 SEHNR, CDR2 FQNEAQ (reference sequence). CDR3 sequence: CASSPGRTQGETQYF. CDR3 sequence (DNA): TGTGCCAGCAGCCCCGGGAGAACACAGGGGGAGACCCAGTACTTC.

This clonotype was recorded many times. The chain uses TRBV12-3 or TRBV12-4 and TRBJ2-1; TRBD1 matches at 7 bases. The V segment lost 1 base and the J segment 6 bases; nucleotides outside the gene matches: 3. This CDR3 comprises 14 residues. Written as DNA, the CDR3 is TGTGCCAGCAGTTTAGGACAGGGAATCAATGAGCAGTTCTTC. It translates to CASSLGQGINEQFF.

This clonotype was found a few times. The V and J genes are TRBV10-3 and TRBJ2-7, with 10 bases that match TRBD2. J gave up 3 bases and V 11 bases, and 13 bases lay outside the gene matches. CDR1 and CDR2 (germline): ENHRY, SYGVKD. The CDR3 loop spans 15 amino acids. The CDR3 sequence is CAVRGGAGGSYEQYF. The CDR3 DNA follows: TGTGCCGTTCGAGGTGGAGCGGGAGGGAGCTACGAGCAGTACTTC.

This clonotype showed up just once. The chain joins TRBV2 to TRBJ2-1; D may be TRBD1 (6 bases). This CDR3 contains 14 residues. Trimming removed 5 bases at V and 6 bases at J, with 14 bases between. Germline V CDR1 and CDR2: SNHLY, FYNNEI. CDR3 in amino acids: CASSYPGVGNEQFF. CDR3 bases: TGTGCCAGCAGTTACCCAGGGGTCGGCAATGAGCAGTTCTTC.

In this sample, this clonotype turned up a few times. Here the CDR3 DNA reads TGTGCCAGCAGCCAAGGGAAGCTAGCGGGGTCAAAAGAGACCCAGTACTTC. As protein: CASSQGKLAGSKETQYF. The genes are TRBV4-2 and TRBJ2-5, with 9 bases lining up with TRBD2. CDR1 and CDR2 (germline): LGHNA, YNFKEQ. The CDR3 length is 17 residues. With V trimmed by 1 base and J by 3 bases, 9 bases remained unmatched.

The chain joins TRBV3-1 to TRBJ1-4, with D hard to call. Trimming shortened V by 0 bases and J by 0 bases, and 8 bases separated the two germline ends. The CDR3 sequence is 16 residues long. Germline V gene data show CDR1 as LGHDT and CDR2 as YNNKEL (reference sequence). This CDR3 is CASSQDLLATNEKLFF. The CDR3 coding sequence is TGTGCCAGCAGCCAAGATCTCTTAGCAACTAATGAAAAACTGTTTTTT.

This clonotype was counted once. The chain links TRBV12-3 or TRBV12-4 to TRBJ1-1; D is possibly TRBD1 (5 bases). Trimming removed 6 bases from V and 0 bases from J, with 14 bases in between. This CDR3 region has 15 residues. CDR3: CASSSGGAVNTEAFF. For the CDR3, the DNA is TGTGCCAGCAGCTCCGGCGGGGCCGTGAACACTGAAGCTTTCTTT.

The chain links TRBV20-1 to TRBJ2-5, with 8 bases that match TRBD1. V dropped 3 bases and J dropped 4; count of bases not matched to a gene: 4. Germline assignment: CDR1 DFQATT and CDR2 SNEGSKA (reference sequence). The CDR3 loop spans 13 amino acids. The CDR3 bases are TGCAGTGCTAGCCCACAGGGGGGAGAGACCCAGTACTTC. Amino acid sequence: CSASPQGGETQYF.

A remark on this clonotype: It may be a read error: a sequence one base away is much more abundant. The chain combines TRBV7-2 with TRBJ2-3; D is unclear. Germline CDR1 reads SGHTA; CDR2 reads FQGNSA. CDR3 length equals 13 residues. Trimming took off 4 bases at V and 10 bases at J, with 15 bases between the two ends. CDR3 sequence reads: CASSSWGTDAQYF. Written as DNA, the CDR3 is TGTGCCAGCAGCTCCTGGGGAACGGATGCGCAGTATTTT.

The J gene is TRBJ1-4, the V gene TRBV20-1; tentatively, D is TRBD1 (6 bases). V lost 0 bases, J lost 0 bases, and 14 bases lay in between. CDR1 and CDR2 (germline): DFQATT, SNEGSKA (reference sequence). The CDR3 has 17 amino acids. This chain's CDR3 is CSARDRTVFATNEKLFF. The CDR3 bases are TGCAGTGCTAGAGATAGGACAGTGTTTGCAACTAATGAAAAACTGTTTTTT.

This sequence joins TRBV5-1 and TRBJ2-7; TRBD1 is a possible D gene (7 bases). This CDR3 is built from 13 residues. Between the trimmed V and J ends, which lost 4 bases and 6 bases, there was a span of 14 bases. Per germline, CDR1 SGHRS and CDR2 YFSETQ. This chain's CDR3 is CASSLDRRGEQYF. CDR3 bases: TGCGCCAGCAGCCTGGACAGGAGGGGCGAGCAGTACTTC.

This CDR3 reads CAAGQLGETQYF. CDR3 nucleotides: TGTGCCGCTGGACAGCTGGGGGAGACCCAGTACTTC. This sequence joins TRBV10-3 and TRBJ2-5; D is perhaps TRBD1 (6 bases). The germline gives CDR1 ENHRY, CDR2 SYGVKD. The CDR3 covers 12 residues. Trimming left V 11 bases short and J 5 bases short, with 15 bases between.

This clonotype was seen only a few times. J is TRBJ1-1 and V is TRBV20-1; 9 bases agree with TRBD1. With 5 bases clipped from V and 0 bases from J, the junction kept 10 bases outside the gene matches. This CDR3 comprises 16 residues. CDR1 and CDR2 (germline): DFQATT, SNEGSKA (reference sequence). The CDR3 region is CSASGTGKIVNTEAFF. The CDR3 DNA is TGCAGTGCTTCAGGGACAGGGAAAATTGTGAACACTGAAGCTTTCTTT.

This rearrangement joins TRBV20-1 to TRBJ2-3, with 13 bases identical to TRBD2. The CDR3 is made up of 19 amino acids. V lost 5 bases, J lost 0 bases, and 14 bases stayed unmatched. Germline CDR1 and CDR2: DFQATT and SNEGSKA (reference sequence). The chain's CDR3 is CSALAGILAGGKSTDTQYF. The CDR3 DNA is TGCAGTGCTTTAGCGGGGATACTAGCGGGAGGGAAAAGCACAGATACGCAGTATTTT.

At least ten counts were recorded for this clonotype. The V gene is TRBV4-1, the J gene TRBJ2-7, with 11 bases identical to TRBD2. The V segment lost 5 bases and the J segment 3 bases; nucleotides outside the gene matches: 6. CDR3 length: 15 residues. Germline CDR1 MGHRA, CDR2 YSYEKL. The CDR3 loop reads CASSLRGTSGYEQYF. The CDR3 nucleotides are TGCGCCAGCAGCTTACGGGGGACTAGCGGCTACGAGCAGTACTTC.

This clonotype was seen many times. The J gene is TRBJ2-3, the V gene TRBV12-3 or TRBV12-4; D gene uncertain. V dropped 5 bases and J dropped 6 bases, with 12 bases sitting between them. This CDR3 contains 13 residues. CDR3 sequence: CASSPTALDTQYF. The CDR3 bases are TGTGCCAGCAGTCCGACGGCCCTGGATACGCAGTATTTT.

The chain uses TRBV20-1 and TRBJ2-3; TRBD1 matches at 7 bases. The V gene end was trimmed by 6 bases and the J gene end by 3 bases; junction bases not matched to a gene: 15. CDR1 is DFQATT, CDR2 SNEGSKA, per germline (reference sequence). The CDR3 consists of 16 residues. The CDR3 bases are TGCAGTGCCCTAGGAACGGGCAGGGGGTCGACAGATACGCAGTATTTT. It is translated as CSALGTGRGSTDTQYF.

This clonotype was found a few times. The genes are TRBV6-1 and TRBJ2-7; perhaps TRBD1 as D (5 bases). The CDR3 spans 14 residues. V was pared by 5 bases and J by 2 bases, with 13 bases between. Per germline, CDR1 MNHNS and CDR2 SASEGT. The CDR3 sequence is CASSRTQTTYEQYF. In DNA form, the CDR3 reads TGTGCCAGCAGTCGGACACAAACTACCTACGAGCAGTACTTC.

The V and J genes are TRBV2 and TRBJ1-2; D remains unclear. The ends were cut back, 5 bases at V and 4 bases at J, with 8 bases in the middle. Germline loops: CDR1 SNHLY, CDR2 FYNNEI. The CDR3 length is 12 residues. The CDR3: CASSIWTYGYTF. The CDR3 region has the DNA TGTGCCAGCAGTATCTGGACCTATGGCTACACCTTC.

This clonotype was observed a few times. The J gene is TRBJ1-1, the V gene TRBV2, with D hard to call. Germline loops: CDR1 SNHLY, CDR2 FYNNEI. Trimming pared 10 bases from V and 10 bases from J, leaving 19 bases between. This CDR3 comprises 12 residues. CDR3 sequence reads: CAIKTDGPPAFF. The CDR3 nucleotides read TGTGCCATAAAAACGGACGGACCCCCAGCTTTCTTT.

The chain carries TRBV20-1 and TRBJ1-5; D unclear. The germline V and J ends were trimmed by 3 bases and 4 bases, with 22 bases remaining between them. This CDR3 comprises 17 residues. The germline V gene encodes CDR1 DFQATT and CDR2 SNEGSKA (reference sequence). The CDR3 nucleotides read TGCAGTGCTAGTACGGACCCAGACTGGGGAAGGAATCAGCCCCAGCATTTT. This sequence encodes CSASTDPDWGRNQPQHF.

In this sample, this clonotype turned up many times. This chain links TRBV29-1 with TRBJ2-1; D call uncertain. The germline V gene encodes CDR1 SQVTM and CDR2 ANQGSEA. The CDR3 covers 12 residues. V gave up 1 base and J gave up 4 bases, with 5 bases separating them. The CDR3: CSVEASYNEQFF. The CDR3 DNA reads as TGCAGCGTTGAAGCCTCTTACAATGAGCAGTTCTTC.

The chain links TRBV5-4 to TRBJ2-1; the D call may be TRBD1 or TRBD2 (5 bases each). V lost 4 bases, J lost 5 bases, and 16 bases lay in between. This CDR3 is 15 amino acids long. Germline lookup yields CDR1 SGHNT and CDR2 YYREEE (reference sequence). CDR3 sequence: CASSGGPGSHNEQFF. The CDR3 nucleotides read TGTGCCAGCAGCGGGGGACCAGGGAGCCACAATGAGCAGTTCTTC.

This clonotype was seen a few times. J is TRBJ2-7 and V is TRBV2; TRBD1 matches at 11 bases. V gave up 6 bases and J gave up 4 bases; unmatched junction bases: 8. The CDR3 consists of 15 residues. Germline V gene data show CDR1 as SNHLY and CDR2 as FYNNEI. The CDR3 sequence: CASREDRGLWYEQYF. In DNA, the CDR3 is TGTGCCAGCAGAGAGGACAGGGGGCTTTGGTACGAGCAGTACTTC.

V usage is TRBV20-1 and J usage is TRBJ2-2; 14 nucleotides line up with TRBD2. This CDR3 is built from 16 residues. With 4 bases clipped from V and 7 bases from J, the junction kept 8 bases outside the gene matches. The germline CDR1 and CDR2 sequences are DFQATT and SNEGSKA (reference sequence). CDR3 loop: CSATTSGRAWGGELFF. The CDR3 nucleotides read TGCAGTGCTACGACTAGCGGGAGGGCCTGGGGCGGGGAGCTGTTTTTT.

A single count supports this clonotype. The CDR3 ends on some other residue instead of the conserved phenylalanine or tryptophan, so this is likely a read error. This chain connects TRBV12-3 or TRBV12-4 to TRBJ2-3; maybe TRBD1 (8 bases). This CDR3 has 15 amino acids. This chain's CDR3 is CASSYITGGADAQYS. The CDR3, as DNA: TGTGCCAGCAGTTATATCACAGGGGGGGCAGATGCGCAGTATTCC.

CDR3 region: CASASWSGLKDGYTF. CDR3 coding DNA: TGTGCCAGCGCGAGCTGGTCCGGGTTGAAGGACGGCTACACCTTC. This chain links TRBV6-4 with TRBJ1-2; D unclear. V lost 8 bases and J lost 8, with 24 bases in between. Germline CDR1 and CDR2: MRHNA and SNTAGT. This CDR3 contains 15 residues.

This clonotype was picked up a small number of times. The chain couples TRBV12-3 or TRBV12-4 to TRBJ1-1; no clear D. The CDR3 covers 14 residues. V dropped 5 bases and J dropped 5 bases, with 15 bases sitting between them. Written as DNA, the CDR3 is TGTGCCAGCAGTCACTCGCCCCTGAGGACTGAAGCTTTCTTT. It yields the protein CASSHSPLRTEAFF.